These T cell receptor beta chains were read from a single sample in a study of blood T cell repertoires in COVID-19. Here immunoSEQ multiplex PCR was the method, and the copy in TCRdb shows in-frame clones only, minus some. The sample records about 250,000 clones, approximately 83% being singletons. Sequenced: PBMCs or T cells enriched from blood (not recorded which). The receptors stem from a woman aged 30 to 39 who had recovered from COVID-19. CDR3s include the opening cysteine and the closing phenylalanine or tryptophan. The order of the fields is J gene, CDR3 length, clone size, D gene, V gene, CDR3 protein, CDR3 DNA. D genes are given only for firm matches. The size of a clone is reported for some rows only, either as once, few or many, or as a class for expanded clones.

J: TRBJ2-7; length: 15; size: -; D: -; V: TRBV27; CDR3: CASSFQGGSTYEQYF; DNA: TGTGCCAGCAGTTTTCAGGGGGGATCCACCTACGAGCAGTACTTC
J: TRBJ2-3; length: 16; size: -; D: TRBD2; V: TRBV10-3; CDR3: CATRTSGGGGTDTQYF; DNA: TGTGCCACACGGACTAGCGGTGGGGGGGGGACAGATACGCAGTATTTT
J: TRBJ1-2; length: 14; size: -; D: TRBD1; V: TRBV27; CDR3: CASSLWNRGGSYTF; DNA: TGTGCCAGCAGTTTATGGAACAGGGGTGGTAGCTACACCTTC
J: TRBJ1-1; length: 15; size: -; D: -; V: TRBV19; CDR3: CASKPEGTGNTEAFF; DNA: TGTGCCAGTAAGCCGGAAGGAACAGGGAACACTGAAGCTTTCTTT
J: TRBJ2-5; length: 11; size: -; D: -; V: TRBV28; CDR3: CASSEHETQYF; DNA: TGTGCCAGCAGTGAACACGAGACCCAGTACTTC
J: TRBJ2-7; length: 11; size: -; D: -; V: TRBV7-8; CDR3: CASRAGYEQYF; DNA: TGTGCCAGCCGAGCGGGCTACGAGCAGTACTTC
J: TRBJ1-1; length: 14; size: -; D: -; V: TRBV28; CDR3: CASSLDSPNTEAFF; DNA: TGTGCCAGCAGTTTAGACTCACCGAACACTGAAGCTTTCTTT
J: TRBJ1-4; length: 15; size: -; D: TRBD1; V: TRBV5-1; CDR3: CASSSNDRGPEKLFF; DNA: TGCGCCAGCAGCTCCAACGACAGGGGCCCTGAAAAACTGTTTTTT
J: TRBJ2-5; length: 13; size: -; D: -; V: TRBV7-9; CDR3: CASSFGAGETQYF; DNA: TGTGCCAGCAGCTTTGGGGCTGGAGAGACCCAGTACTTC
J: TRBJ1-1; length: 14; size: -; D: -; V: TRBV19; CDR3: CASSRREGNTEAFF; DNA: TGTGCCAGTAGTCGGAGGGAAGGGAACACTGAAGCTTTCTTT
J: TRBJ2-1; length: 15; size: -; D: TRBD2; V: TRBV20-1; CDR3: CSASPLAGGPYEQFF; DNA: TGCAGTGCTAGTCCTCTAGCGGGAGGGCCGTATGAGCAGTTCTTC
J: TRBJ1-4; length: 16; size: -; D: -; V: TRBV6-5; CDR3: CASSYSKGGFNEKLFF; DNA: TGTGCCAGCAGTTACTCAAAGGGGGGGTTTAATGAAAAACTGTTTTTT
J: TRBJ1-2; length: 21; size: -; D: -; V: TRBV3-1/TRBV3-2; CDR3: CASSQGRGGRTARVANYGYTF; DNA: TGTGCCAGCAGCCAAGGTCGAGGAGGGAGGACGGCAAGAGTGGCTAACTATGGCTACACCTTC
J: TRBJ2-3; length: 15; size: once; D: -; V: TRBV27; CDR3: CASSLQADGTDTQYF; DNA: TGTGCCAGCAGCCTACAGGCAGACGGCACAGATACGCAGTATTTT
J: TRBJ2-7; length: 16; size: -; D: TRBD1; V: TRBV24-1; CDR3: CATSDPTGDRTYEQYF; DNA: TGTGCCACCAGTGACCCAACAGGGGACCGTACCTACGAGCAGTACTTC
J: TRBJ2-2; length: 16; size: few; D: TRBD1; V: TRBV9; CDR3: CASSPGQTSRTGELFF; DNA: TGTGCCAGCAGCCCGGGACAGACGTCAAGGACCGGGGAGCTGTTTTTT
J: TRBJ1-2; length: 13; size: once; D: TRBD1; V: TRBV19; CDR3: CASSMTGGEDYTF; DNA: TGTGCCAGTAGTATGACAGGGGGAGAGGACTACACCTTC
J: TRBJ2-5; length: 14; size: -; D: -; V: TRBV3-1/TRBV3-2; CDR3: CASSPRSYGETQYF; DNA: TGTGCCAGCAGCCCCCGGTCTTACGGAGAGACCCAGTACTTC
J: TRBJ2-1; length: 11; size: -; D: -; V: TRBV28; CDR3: CASSFSRSWFF; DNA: TGTGCCAGCAGTTTTAGTCGATCGTGGTTCTTC
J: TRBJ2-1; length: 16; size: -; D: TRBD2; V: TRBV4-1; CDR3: CASSQVLGTTYNEQFF; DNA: TGCGCCAGCAGCCAAGTCCTCGGGACTACCTACAATGAGCAGTTCTTC
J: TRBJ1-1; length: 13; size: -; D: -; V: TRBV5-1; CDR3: CASSSDISAEAFF; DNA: TGCGCCAGCAGCAGTGACATTAGTGCCGAAGCTTTCTTT
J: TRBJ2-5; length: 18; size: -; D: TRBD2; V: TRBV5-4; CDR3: CASSALLRGGRGRETQYF; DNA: TGTGCCAGCAGCGCGCTCCTGCGGGGGGGTCGGGGTCGAGAGACCCAGTACTTC
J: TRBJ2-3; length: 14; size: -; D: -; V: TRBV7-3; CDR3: CASSLRDTTDTQYF; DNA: TGTGCCAGCAGCTTAAGGGACACCACAGATACGCAGTATTTT
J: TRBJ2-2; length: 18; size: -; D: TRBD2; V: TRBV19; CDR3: CASSTLSGGALGTGELFF; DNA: TGTGCCAGTAGTACCCTCAGCGGGGGAGCCCTGGGCACCGGGGAGCTGTTTTTT
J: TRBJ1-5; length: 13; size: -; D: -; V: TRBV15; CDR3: CATSARSNQPQHF; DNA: TGTGCCACCAGCGCCAGGAGCAATCAGCCCCAGCATTTT
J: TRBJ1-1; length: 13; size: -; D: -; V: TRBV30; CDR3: CAWSDRLNTEAFF; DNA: TGTGCCTGGAGTGACAGGCTGAACACTGAAGCTTTCTTT
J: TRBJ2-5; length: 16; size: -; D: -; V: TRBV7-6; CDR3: CASSLGVTGVRETQYF; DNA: TGTGCCAGCAGCTTAGGAGTCACGGGGGTCAGAGAGACCCAGTACTTC
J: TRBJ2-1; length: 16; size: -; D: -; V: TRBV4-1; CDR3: CASSQGGTDIYNEQFF; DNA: TGCGCCAGCAGCCAAGGCGGGACAGACATCTACAATGAGCAGTTCTTC
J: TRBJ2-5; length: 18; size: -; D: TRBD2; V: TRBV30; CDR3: CAWSPPRTGQRGGGTQYF; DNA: TGTGCCTGGAGTCCCCCTCGTACAGGCCAGCGGGGGGGCGGGACCCAGTACTTC
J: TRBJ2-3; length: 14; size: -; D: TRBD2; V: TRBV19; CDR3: CASSIWGGADTQYF; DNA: TGTGCCAGTAGTATATGGGGAGGGGCAGATACGCAGTATTTT
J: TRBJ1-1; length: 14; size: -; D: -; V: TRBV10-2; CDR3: CASTGVRAHTEAFF; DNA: TGCGCCAGCACGGGGGTCAGGGCTCACACTGAAGCTTTCTTT
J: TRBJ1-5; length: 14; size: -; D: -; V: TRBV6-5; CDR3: CASSYRTGDQPQHF; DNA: TGTGCCAGCAGTTACAGGACTGGCGATCAGCCCCAGCATTTT
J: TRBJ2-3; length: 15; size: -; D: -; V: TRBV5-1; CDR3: CASSLGRGRSDTQYF; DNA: TGCGCCAGCAGCTTGGGCAGGGGTCGGTCAGATACGCAGTATTTT
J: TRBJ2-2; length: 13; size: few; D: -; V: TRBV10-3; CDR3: CAISDMNTGELFF; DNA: TGTGCCATCAGTGATATGAACACCGGGGAGCTGTTTTTT
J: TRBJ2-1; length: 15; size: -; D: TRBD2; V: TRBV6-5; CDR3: CASSYSAGGLNEQFF; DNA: TGTGCCAGCAGTTACTCGGCGGGAGGGCTGAATGAGCAGTTCTTC
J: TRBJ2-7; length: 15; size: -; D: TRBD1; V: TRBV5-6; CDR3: CASSSEQGPSYEQYF; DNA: TGTGCCAGCAGCTCAGAACAGGGGCCATCCTACGAGCAGTACTTC
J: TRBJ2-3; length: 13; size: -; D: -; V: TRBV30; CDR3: CAWEPKSTDTQYF; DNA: TGTGCCTGGGAACCTAAAAGCACAGATACGCAGTATTTT
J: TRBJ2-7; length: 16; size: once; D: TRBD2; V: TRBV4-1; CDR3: CASSQDSGTSDYEQYF; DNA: TGCGCCAGCAGCCAAGACTCCGGGACTAGCGACTACGAGCAGTACTTC
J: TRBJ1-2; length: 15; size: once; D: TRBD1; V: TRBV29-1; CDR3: CSVDRGQGVFYGYTF; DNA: TGCAGCGTTGATCGAGGACAGGGAGTATTTTATGGCTACACCTTC
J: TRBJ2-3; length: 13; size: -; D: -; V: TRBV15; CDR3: CATSRGPLDTQYF; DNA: TGTGCCACCAGCAGGGGGCCCTTGGATACGCAGTATTTT
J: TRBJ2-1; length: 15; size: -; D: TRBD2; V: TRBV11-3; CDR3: CASSLAGGGFHEQFF; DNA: TGTGCCAGCAGCTTAGCGGGAGGTGGGTTTCATGAGCAGTTCTTC
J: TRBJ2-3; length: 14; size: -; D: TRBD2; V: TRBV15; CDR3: CATSPGPSGKGGYF; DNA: TGTGCCACCAGCCCCGGTCCTAGCGGGAAAGGAGGGTATTTT